This paragraph reports one T cell receptor beta chain. The antigen remains unidentified. Investigators performed immunoSEQ version v3.0 at survey level. TCRdb keeps only in-frame clones here, not all; method: immunoSEQ multiplex PCR. In the table there are tens of thousands of clones, about four fifths of which are singletons. This specimen comes from a study of long-term antiretroviral therapy in people with HIV. Notes on the study in general: Relative to transplant donor controls, diversity remained lower despite increasing after ART. In HIV, the repertoires covered a tighter span of CDR3 lengths than in controls.

Each HIV participant was treated in the United States. The CDR3 spans 16 residues. Losses at the gene ends were 1 base for V and 0 bases for J; bases not matched to a gene: 2. The germline CDR1 and CDR2 sequences are KGHSH and LQKENI. This specimen consisted of unsorted PBMCs, obtained 0.7 years before starting antiretroviral therapy. This clonotype was sampled from a man under 40 with HIV. The V and J genes are TRBV18 and TRBJ2-2; 7 positions match TRBD1. In nucleotides, the CDR3 is TGTGCCAGCTCACCACTGACAGGGTCGAACACCGGGGAGCTGTTTTTT. This sequence encodes CASSPLTGSNTGELFF.